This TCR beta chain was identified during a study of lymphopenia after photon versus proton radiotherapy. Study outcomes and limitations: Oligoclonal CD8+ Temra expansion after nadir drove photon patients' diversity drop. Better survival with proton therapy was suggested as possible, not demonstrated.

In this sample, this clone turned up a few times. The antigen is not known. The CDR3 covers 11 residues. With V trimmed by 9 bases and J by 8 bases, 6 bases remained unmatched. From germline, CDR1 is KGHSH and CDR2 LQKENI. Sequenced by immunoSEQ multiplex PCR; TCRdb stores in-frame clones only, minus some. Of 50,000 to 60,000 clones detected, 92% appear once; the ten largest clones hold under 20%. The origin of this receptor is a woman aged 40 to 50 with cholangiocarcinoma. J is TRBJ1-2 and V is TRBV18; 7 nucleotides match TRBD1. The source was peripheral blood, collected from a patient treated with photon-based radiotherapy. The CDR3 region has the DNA TGTGCCAGTCGACAGGGTGACGGCTACACCTTC. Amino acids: CASRQGDGYTF.